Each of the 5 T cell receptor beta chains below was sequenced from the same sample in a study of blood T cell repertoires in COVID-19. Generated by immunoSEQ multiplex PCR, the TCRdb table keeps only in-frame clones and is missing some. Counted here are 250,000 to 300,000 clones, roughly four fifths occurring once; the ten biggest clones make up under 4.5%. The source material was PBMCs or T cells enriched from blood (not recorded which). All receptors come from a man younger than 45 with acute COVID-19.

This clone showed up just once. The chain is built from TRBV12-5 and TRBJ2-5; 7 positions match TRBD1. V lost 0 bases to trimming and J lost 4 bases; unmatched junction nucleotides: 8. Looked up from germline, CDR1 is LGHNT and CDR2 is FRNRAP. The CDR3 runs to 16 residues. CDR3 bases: TGTGCTAGTGGTTTGGTCCTGACAGGGAACGCAGAGACCCAGTACTTC. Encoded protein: CASGLVLTGNAETQYF.

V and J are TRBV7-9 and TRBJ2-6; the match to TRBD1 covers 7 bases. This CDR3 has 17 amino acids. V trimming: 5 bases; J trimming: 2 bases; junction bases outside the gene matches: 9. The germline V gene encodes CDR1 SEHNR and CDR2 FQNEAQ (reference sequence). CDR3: CASSQPDRTAGANVLTF. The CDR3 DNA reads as TGTGCCAGCAGCCAACCGGACAGGACAGCTGGGGCCAACGTCCTGACTTTC. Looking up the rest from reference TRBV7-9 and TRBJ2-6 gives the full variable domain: DTGVSQNPRHKITKRGQNVTFRCDPISEHNRLYWYRQTLGQGPEFLTYFQNEAQLEKSRLLSDRFSAERPKGSFSTLEIQRTEQGDSAMYLCASSQPDRTAGANVLTFGAGSRLTVL.

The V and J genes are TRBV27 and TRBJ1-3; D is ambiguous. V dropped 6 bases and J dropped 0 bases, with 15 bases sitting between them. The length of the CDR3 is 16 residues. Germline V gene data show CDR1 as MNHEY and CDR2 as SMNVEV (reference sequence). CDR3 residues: CASRSFLRDSGNTIYF. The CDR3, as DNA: TGTGCCAGCAGGAGCTTCTTAAGAGACTCTGGAAACACCATATATTTT.

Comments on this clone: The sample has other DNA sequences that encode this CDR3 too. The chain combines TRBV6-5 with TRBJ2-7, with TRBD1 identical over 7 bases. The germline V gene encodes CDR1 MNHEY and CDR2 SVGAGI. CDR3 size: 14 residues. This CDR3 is CASSDSGTAYEQYV. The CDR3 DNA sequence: TGTGCCAGCAGTGACTCCGGGACAGCCTACGAGCAGTACGTC.

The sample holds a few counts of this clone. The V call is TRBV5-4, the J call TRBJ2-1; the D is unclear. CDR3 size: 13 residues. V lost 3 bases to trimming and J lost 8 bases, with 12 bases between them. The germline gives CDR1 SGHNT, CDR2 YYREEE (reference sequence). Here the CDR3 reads CASSSRNSYEQFF. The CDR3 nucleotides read TGTGCCAGCAGCTCAAGGAACAGCTATGAGCAGTTCTTC. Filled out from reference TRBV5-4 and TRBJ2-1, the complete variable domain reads ETGVTQSPTHLIKTRGQQVTLRCSSQSGHNTVSWYQQALGQGPQFIFQYYREEENGRGNFPPRFSGLQFPNYSSELNVNALELDDSALYLCASSSRNSYEQFFGPGTRLTVL.